Given below is one T cell receptor beta chain in context. The data were obtained in a study of blood T cells in healthy people across ages. The junction had 10 bases not matched to a gene; V was cut back by 5 bases and J by 7 bases. The CDR3 totals 15 residues. Looked up from germline, CDR1 is MNHEY and CDR2 is SVGAGI. The authors extracted at least 5.5 micrograms of total RNA per sample. Using a J-beta primer mix together with a sample-barcoded 5' primer, a second PCR was run for roughly 7 to 11 cycles. TCRdb reanalysed the 5' RACE reads using MiXCR and keeps one entry per CDR3 protein. Of some 1.5 million distinct CDR3 sequences in the sample, 25% to 30% were seen once.

Sequencing was performed on blood. The sequence came from a young woman in good health. The chain couples TRBV6-5 to TRBJ1-5, with TRBD1 identical over 8 bases. CDR3 residues: CASSPDRAPWQPQHF. The CDR3 DNA sequence: TGTGCCAGCAGTCCGGACAGGGCGCCTTGGCAGCCCCAGCATTTT.